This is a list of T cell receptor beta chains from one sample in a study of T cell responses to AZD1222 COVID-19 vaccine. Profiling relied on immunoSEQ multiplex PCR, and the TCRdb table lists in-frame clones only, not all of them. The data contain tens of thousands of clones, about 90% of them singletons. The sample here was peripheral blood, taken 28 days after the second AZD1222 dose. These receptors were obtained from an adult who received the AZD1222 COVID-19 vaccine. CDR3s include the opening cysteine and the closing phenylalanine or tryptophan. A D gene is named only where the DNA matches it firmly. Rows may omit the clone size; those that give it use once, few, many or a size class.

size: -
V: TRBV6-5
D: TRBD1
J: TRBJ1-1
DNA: TGTGCCAGCAGTCATATCCCAGGGGGAAAGACTGAAGCTTTCTTT
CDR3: CASSHIPGGKTEAFF

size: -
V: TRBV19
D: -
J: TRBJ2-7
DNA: TGTGCCAGTAGGACGCAGGGATCCGAGCAGTACTTC
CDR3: CASRTQGSEQYF

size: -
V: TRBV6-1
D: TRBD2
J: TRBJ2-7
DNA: TGTGCCAGCAGGCAAACTAGCGGGGGAACCTACGAGCAGTACTTC
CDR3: CASRQTSGGTYEQYF

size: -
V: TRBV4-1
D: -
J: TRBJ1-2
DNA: TGCGCCAGCAGCCAAGATCTGGCGCAGACCAACTATGGCTACACCTTC
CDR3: CASSQDLAQTNYGYTF

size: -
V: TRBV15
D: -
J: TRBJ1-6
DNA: TGTGCCACCAGCAGAGATTACGGGGTCGGTTCACCCCTCCACTTT
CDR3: CATSRDYGVGSPLHF

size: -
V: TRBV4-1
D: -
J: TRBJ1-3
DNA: TGCGCCAGCAGCCGCCTCTTGGACGGCTACTCTGGAAACACCATATATTTT
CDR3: CASSRLLDGYSGNTIYF

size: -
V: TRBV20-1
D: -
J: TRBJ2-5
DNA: TGCAGTGCTAGTATCCCTGGAGAGACCCAGTACTTC
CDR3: CSASIPGETQYF

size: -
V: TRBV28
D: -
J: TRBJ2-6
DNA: TGTGCCAGCAGTTTGATCTCTGGGGCCAACGTCCTGACTTTC
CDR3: CASSLISGANVLTF

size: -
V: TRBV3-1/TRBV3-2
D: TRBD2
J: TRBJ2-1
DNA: TGTGCCAGCAGACCCAGCGGGAGCTCCTACAATGAGCAGTTCTTC
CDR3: CASRPSGSSYNEQFF

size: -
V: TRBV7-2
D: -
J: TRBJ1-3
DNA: TGTGCCAGCAGCGAGGGGTCTGGAAACACCATATATTTT
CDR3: CASSEGSGNTIYF

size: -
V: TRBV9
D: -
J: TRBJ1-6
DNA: TGTGCCAGCAGCGTAGCCGAAGGTTCACCCCTCCACTTT
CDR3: CASSVAEGSPLHF

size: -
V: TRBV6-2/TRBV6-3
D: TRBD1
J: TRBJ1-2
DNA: TGTGCCAGCAGTTACGCGGGACAGGTTGCGAGGAACTATGGCTACACCTTC
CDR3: CASSYAGQVARNYGYTF

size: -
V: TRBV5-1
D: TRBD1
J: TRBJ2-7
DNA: TGCGCCAGCAGTTCGCCGGGACAGCTATACGAGCAGTACTTC
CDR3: CASSSPGQLYEQYF

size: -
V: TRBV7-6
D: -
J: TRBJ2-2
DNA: TGTGCCAGCAGCTTAGGGGGGGCCGGGACTACGGCCGGGGAGCTGTTTTTT
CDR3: CASSLGGAGTTAGELFF

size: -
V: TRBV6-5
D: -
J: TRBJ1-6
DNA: TGTGCCAGCAGTTACTCGACCGTGGTTAATTCACCCCTCCACTTT
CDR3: CASSYSTVVNSPLHF

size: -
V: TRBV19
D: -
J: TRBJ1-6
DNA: TGTGCCAGTAGTGACACAGTGAATTCACCCCTCCACTTT
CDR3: CASSDTVNSPLHF

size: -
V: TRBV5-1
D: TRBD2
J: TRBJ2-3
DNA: TGCGCCAGCAGCAAACAAGCGGGGCGTAGCACAGATACGCAGTATTTT
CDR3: CASSKQAGRSTDTQYF

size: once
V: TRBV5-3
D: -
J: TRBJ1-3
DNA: -
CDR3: CARSLVGTGSKGALYF

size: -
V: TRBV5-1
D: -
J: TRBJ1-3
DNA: TGCGCCAGCAGCCCAGGACAACCTGGAAACACCATATATTTT
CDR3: CASSPGQPGNTIYF

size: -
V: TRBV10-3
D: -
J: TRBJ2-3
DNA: TGTGCCATCAGTGAGTCCCCGGGACAAACCACAGATACGCAGTATTTT
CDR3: CAISESPGQTTDTQYF

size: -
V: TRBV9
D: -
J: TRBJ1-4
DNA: TGTGCCAGCACGACCTTAGGGGGGACTAATGAAAAACTGTTTTTT
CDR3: CASTTLGGTNEKLFF

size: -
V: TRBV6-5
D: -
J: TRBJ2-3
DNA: TGTGCCAGCAGTTACCGTCCTAGCACAGATACGCAGTATTTT
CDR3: CASSYRPSTDTQYF

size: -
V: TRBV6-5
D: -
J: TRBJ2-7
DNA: TGTGCCAGCAGTTGCCCTGGGCAGGCTGTAGTATGCGAGCAGTACTTC
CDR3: CASSCPGQAVVCEQYF

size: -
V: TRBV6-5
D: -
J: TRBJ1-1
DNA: TGTGCTTATAGGGGGGTTGGGGAGAACACTGAAGCTTTCTTT
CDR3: CAYRGVGENTEAFF

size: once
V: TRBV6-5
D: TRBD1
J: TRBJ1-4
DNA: TGTGCCAGCATCAGGGGGCTTAGGGAAAAACTGTTTTTT
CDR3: CASIRGLREKLFF

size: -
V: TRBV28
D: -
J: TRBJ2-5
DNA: TGTGCCAGCAACCTCTTTAGGAGCAGGGTCCAAGAGACCCAGTACTTC
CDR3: CASNLFRSRVQETQYF

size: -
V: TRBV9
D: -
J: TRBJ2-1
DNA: TGTGCCAGCAGCCTCCGGGCCACCGGGAATGAGCAGTTCTTC
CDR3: CASSLRATGNEQFF

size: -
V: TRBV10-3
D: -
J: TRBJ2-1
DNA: TGTGCCATCACCTCGGGGGGCAATACCTACAATGAGCAGTTCTTC
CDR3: CAITSGGNTYNEQFF

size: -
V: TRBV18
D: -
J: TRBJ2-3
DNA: TGTGCCAGCTCACCAGAGGTAGGGACAGATACGCAGTATTTT
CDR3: CASSPEVGTDTQYF

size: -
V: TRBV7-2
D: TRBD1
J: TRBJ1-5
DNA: TGTGCCAGCAGCTTAGCGGACAGGTATAGCAATCAGCCCCAGCATTTT
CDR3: CASSLADRYSNQPQHF

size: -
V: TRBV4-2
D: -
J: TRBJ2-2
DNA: TGTGCCAGCAGCCCCGATCGGGGAACCGCCGGGGAGCTGTTTTTT
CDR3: CASSPDRGTAGELFF

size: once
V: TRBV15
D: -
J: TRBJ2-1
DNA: TGTGAAGAAGGGGTAGCCTCCTACAATGAGCAGTTCTTC
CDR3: CEEGVASYNEQFF

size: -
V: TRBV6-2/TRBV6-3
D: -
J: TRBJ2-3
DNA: TGTGCCAGCAGTTACGGGACGGGCTCAGATACGCAGTATTTT
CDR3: CASSYGTGSDTQYF

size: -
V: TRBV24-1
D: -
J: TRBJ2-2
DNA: TGTGCCACCAGTGACCCGGGACCCGTCGGGGAGCTGTTTTTT
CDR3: CATSDPGPVGELFF

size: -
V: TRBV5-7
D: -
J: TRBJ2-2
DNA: TGTGCCTACGCAGACAGGTGGGTCAACACCGGGGAGCTGTTTTTT
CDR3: CAYADRWVNTGELFF

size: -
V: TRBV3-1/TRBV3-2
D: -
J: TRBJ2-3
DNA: TGTGCCAGCAGCCCCTTGGGAGATACGCAGTATTTT
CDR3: CASSPLGDTQYF

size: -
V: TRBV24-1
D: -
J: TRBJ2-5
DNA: TGTGCCACCAGTGACCTAGGACCCCGGGAGACCCAGTACTTC
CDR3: CATSDLGPRETQYF

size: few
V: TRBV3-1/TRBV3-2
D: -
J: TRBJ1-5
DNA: TGTGCCAGCAGCCAAGATGGGATGGGATTCAGCCCCCAGCATTTT
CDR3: CASSQDGMGFSPQHF

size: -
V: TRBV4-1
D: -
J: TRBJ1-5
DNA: TGCGCCAGCGCCAAGAACGCGGGGGCTGGCAATCAGCCCCAGCATTTT
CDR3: CASAKNAGAGNQPQHF

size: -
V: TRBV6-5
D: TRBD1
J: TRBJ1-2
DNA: TGTGCCAACGCACCAGGGGGGAACTATGGCTACACCTTC
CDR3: CANAPGGNYGYTF

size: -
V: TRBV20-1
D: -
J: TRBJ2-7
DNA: TGCAGTGTTAAACAGGGATACGAGCAGTACTTC
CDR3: CSVKQGYEQYF

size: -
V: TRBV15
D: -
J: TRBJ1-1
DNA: TGTGCCACCAGCAGAGGAGACGTTGGGAACACTGAAGCTTTCTTT
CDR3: CATSRGDVGNTEAFF

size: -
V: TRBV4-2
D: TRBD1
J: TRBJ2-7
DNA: TGTGCCAGCAGCCTGAGGACAGGACTCTACGAGCAGTACTTC
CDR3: CASSLRTGLYEQYF

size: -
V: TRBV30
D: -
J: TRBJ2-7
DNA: TGTGCCTGGAGTGTACCCTTTCAAACAGGTTACGAGCAGTACTTC
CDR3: CAWSVPFQTGYEQYF

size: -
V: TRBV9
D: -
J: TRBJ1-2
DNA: TGTGCCAGCACCCAGGGGTACTATGGCTACACCTTC
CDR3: CASTQGYYGYTF

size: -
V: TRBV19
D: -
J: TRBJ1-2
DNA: TGTGCCGTTACCTCGGGGGGTTATGGCTACACCTTC
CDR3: CAVTSGGYGYTF